This T cell receptor (beta chain) was recorded in a study of beta chain features in type 1 diabetes. General study findings and limits: Whether HLA type influences TCRB rearrangement remained unresolved here.

Every bit of the isolated RNA underwent reverse transcription, so sequencing read expressed TCRB transcripts. Repertoires were generated with immunoSEQ multiplex PCR, while TCRdb's copy carries only in-frame clones and drops some. This sample carries 200,000 to 250,000 clones, roughly 13% of them seen once, and the ten largest clones take more than 0.02%. This clone was observed a handful of times. Antigen specificity is unknown. Sequencing was performed on naive CD4+ T cells from blood. This clonotype was sampled from a woman aged 40 to 49 in good health.

The CDR3 sequence is CASSTGHEQYF. CDR3 DNA sequence: TGTGCCAGCAGTACTGGTCACGAGCAGTACTTC. The chain recombines TRBV6-6 with TRBJ2-7, with D uncertain. Germline CDR1 reads MNHNY; CDR2 reads SVGAGI (reference sequence). Trimming stripped 5 bases from V and 5 bases from J, with 7 bases between. The CDR3 spans 11 residues.